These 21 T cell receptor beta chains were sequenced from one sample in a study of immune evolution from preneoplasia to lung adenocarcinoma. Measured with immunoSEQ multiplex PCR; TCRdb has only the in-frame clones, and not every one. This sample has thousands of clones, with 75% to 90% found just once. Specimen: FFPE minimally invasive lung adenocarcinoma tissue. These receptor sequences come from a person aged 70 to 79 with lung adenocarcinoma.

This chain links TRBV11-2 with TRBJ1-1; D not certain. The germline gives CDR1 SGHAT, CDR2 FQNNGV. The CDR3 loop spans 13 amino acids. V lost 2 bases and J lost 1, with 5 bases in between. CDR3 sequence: CASSLNGNTEAFF. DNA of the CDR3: TGTGCCAGCAGCTTAAATGGGAACACTGAAGCTTTCTTT.

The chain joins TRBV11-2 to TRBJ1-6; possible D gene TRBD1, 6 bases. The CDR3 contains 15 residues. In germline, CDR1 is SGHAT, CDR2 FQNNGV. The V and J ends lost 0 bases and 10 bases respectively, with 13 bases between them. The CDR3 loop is CASSLEPRGVSPLHF. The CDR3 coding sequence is TGTGCCAGCAGCTTAGAACCCAGGGGAGTCTCACCCCTCCACTTT.

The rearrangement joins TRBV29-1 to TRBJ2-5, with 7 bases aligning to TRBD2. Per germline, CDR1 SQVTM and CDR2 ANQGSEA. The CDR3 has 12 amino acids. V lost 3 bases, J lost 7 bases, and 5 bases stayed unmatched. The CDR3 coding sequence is TGCAGCGTTGAGCGGGAGTCTGGGACCCAGTACTTC. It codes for CSVERESGTQYF.

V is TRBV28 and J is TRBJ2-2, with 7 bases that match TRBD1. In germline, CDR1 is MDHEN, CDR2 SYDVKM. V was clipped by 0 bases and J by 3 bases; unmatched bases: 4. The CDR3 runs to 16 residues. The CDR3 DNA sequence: TGTGCCAGCAGTTTATGGACAGGGTTGGACACCGGGGAGCTGTTTTTT. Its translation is CASSLWTGLDTGELFF.

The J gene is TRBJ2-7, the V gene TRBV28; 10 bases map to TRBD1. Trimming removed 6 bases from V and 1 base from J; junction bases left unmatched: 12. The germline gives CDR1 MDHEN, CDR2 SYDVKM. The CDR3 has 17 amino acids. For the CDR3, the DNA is TGTGCCAGCAGAAACTTACCGGGACAGGGGAGGTCCTACGAGCAGTACTTC. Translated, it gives CASRNLPGQGRSYEQYF.

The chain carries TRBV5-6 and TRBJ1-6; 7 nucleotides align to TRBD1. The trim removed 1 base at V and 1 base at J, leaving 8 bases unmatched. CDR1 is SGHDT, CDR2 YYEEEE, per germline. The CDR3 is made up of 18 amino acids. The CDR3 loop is CASSLRGQGGSYNSPLHF. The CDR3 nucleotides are TGTGCCAGCAGCTTGAGGGGGCAGGGCGGATCCTATAATTCACCCCTCCACTTT.

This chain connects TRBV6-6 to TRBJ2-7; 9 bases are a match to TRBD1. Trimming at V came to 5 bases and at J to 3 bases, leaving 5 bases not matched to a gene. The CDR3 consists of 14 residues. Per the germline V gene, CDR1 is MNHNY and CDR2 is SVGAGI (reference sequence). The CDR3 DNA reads TGTGCCAGCAGTGCCGGACAGGGGAGCTACGAGCAGTACTTC. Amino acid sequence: CASSAGQGSYEQYF.

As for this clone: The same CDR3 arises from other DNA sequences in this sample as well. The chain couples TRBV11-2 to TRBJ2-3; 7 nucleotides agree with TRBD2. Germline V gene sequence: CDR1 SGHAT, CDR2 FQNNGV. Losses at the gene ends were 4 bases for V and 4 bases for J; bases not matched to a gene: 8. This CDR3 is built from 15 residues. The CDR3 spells CASSSKRGGSDTQYF. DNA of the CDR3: TGTGCCAGCAGCTCAAAGCGGGGCGGGTCAGATACGCAGTATTTT.

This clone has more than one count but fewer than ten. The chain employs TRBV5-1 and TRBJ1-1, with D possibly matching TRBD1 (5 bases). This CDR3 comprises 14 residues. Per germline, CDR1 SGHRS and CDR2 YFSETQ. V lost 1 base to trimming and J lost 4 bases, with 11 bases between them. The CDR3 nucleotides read TGCGCCAGCAGCTTGTCTCAGGGTCCCACTGAAGCTTTCTTT. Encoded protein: CASSLSQGPTEAFF.

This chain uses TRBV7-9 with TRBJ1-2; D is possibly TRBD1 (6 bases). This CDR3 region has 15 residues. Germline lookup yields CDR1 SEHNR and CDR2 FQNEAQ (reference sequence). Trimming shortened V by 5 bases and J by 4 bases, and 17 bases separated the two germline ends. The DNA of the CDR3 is TGTGCCAGCAGCCCACCGGGACAAAAGACCTATGGCTACACCTTC. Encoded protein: CASSPPGQKTYGYTF.

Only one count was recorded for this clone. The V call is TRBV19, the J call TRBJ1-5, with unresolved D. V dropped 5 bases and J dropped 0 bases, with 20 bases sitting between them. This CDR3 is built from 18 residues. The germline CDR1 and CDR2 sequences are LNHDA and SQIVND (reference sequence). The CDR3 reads CASSSSARMGYSNQPQHF. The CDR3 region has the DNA TGTGCCAGTAGTTCTTCAGCCCGAATGGGGTATAGCAATCAGCCCCAGCATTTT.

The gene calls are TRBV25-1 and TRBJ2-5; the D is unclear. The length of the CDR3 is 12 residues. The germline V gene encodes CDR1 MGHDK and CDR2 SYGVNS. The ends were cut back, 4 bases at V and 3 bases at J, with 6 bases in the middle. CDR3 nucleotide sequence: TGTGCCAGCAGTGGGACGGAAGAGACCCAGTACTTC. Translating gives CASSGTEETQYF.

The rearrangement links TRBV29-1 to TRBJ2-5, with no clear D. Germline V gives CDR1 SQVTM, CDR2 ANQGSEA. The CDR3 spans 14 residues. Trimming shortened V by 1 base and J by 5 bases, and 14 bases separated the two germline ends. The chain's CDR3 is CSVEGSSNGETQYF. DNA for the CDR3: TGCAGCGTTGAAGGATCTTCCAACGGTGAGACCCAGTACTTC.

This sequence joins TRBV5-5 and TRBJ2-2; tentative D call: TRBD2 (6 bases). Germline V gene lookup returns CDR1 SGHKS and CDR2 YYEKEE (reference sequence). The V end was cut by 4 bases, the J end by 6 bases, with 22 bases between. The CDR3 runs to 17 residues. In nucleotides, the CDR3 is TGTGCCAGCAGCGTACGCGGTGGTGGGGAGGTCGCCGGGGAGCTGTTTTTT. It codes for CASSVRGGGEVAGELFF.

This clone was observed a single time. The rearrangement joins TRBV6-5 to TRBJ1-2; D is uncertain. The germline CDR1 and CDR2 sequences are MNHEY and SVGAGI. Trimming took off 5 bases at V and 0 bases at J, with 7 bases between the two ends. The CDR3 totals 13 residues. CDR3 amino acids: CASSLDANYGYTF. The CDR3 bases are TGTGCCAGCAGTCTAGACGCTAACTATGGCTACACCTTC.

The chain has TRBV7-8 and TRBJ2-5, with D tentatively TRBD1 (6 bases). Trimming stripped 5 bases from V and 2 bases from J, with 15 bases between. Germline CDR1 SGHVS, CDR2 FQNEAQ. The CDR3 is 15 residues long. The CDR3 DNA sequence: TGTGCCAGCAGCGAACTAGAAGGGGGACAAGAGACCCAGTACTTC. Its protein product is CASSELEGGQETQYF.

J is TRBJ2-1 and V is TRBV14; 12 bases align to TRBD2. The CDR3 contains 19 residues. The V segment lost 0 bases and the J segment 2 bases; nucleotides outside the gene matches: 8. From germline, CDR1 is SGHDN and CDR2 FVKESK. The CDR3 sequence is CASSQETSGGSFPYNEQFF. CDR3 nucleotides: TGTGCCAGCAGCCAAGAGACTAGCGGGGGCTCTTTCCCCTACAATGAGCAGTTCTTC. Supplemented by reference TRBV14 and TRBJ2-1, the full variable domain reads EAGVTQFPSHSVIEKGQTVTLRCDPISGHDNLYWYRRVMGKEIKFLLHFVKESKQDESGMPNNRFLAERTGGTYSTLKVQPAELEDSGVYFCASSQETSGGSFPYNEQFFGPGTRLTVL.

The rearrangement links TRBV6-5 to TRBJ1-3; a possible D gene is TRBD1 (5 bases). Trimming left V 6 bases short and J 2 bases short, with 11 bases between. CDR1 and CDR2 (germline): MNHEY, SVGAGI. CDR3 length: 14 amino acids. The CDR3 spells CASRRGVTGNTIYF. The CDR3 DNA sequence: TGTGCCAGCAGACGAGGGGTAACTGGAAACACCATATATTTT.

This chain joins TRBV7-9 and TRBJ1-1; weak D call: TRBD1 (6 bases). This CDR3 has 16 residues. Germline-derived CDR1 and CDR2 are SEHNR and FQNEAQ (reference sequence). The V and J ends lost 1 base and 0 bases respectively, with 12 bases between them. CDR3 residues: CASSLGTGHLNTEAFF. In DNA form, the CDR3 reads TGTGCCAGCAGCTTAGGGACGGGACACCTGAACACTGAAGCTTTCTTT. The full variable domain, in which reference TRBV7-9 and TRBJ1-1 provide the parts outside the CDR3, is DTGVSQNPRHKITKRGQNVTFRCDPISEHNRLYWYRQTLGQGPEFLTYFQNEAQLEKSRLLSDRFSAERPKGSFSTLEIQRTEQGDSAMYLCASSLGTGHLNTEAFFGQGTRLTVV.

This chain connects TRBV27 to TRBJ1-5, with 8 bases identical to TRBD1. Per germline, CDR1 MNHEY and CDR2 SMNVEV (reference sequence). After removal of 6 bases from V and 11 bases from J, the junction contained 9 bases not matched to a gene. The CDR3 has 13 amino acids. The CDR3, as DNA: TGTGCCAGCAGCGGGGACAGGATCTCAGCCCAGCATTTT. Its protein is CASSGDRISAQHF.

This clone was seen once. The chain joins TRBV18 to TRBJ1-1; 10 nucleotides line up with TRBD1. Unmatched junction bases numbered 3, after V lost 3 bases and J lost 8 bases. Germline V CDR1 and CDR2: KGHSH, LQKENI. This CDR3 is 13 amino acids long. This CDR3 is CASSPEDRGEAFF. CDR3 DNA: TGTGCCAGCTCACCGGAGGACAGGGGGGAAGCTTTCTTT.